The clone carrying this T cell receptor (beta chain) was observed a handful of times. This sample stems from a study of response to subunit inactivated influenza vaccine. Germline-derived CDR1 and CDR2 are SGHRS and YFSETQ. V was clipped by 0 bases and J by 3 bases; unmatched bases: 4. The CDR3 covers 15 residues. TCRdb fed the RT-PCR reads into MiXCR, producing one record per CDR3 protein. The sample has 550,000 to 600,000 distinct CDR3 sequences, about 11% seen once. The chain recombines TRBV5-1 with TRBJ2-7, with TRBD2 identical over 9 bases. The receptor was derived from a man in his fifties or sixties who received an inactivated influenza vaccine. Sample: PBMCs from blood, taken on the day of vaccination. The CDR3 is CASSLAPSGDYEQYF. CDR3 bases: TGCGCCAGCAGCTTGGCTCCTAGCGGGGACTACGAGCAGTACTTC. Filled out from reference TRBV5-1 and TRBJ2-7, the complete variable domain reads KAGVTQTPRYLIKTRGQQVTLSCSPISGHRSVSWYQQTPGQGLQFLFEYFSETQRNKGNFPGRFSGRQFSNSRSEMNVSTLELGDSALYLCASSLAPSGDYEQYFGPGTRLTVT.